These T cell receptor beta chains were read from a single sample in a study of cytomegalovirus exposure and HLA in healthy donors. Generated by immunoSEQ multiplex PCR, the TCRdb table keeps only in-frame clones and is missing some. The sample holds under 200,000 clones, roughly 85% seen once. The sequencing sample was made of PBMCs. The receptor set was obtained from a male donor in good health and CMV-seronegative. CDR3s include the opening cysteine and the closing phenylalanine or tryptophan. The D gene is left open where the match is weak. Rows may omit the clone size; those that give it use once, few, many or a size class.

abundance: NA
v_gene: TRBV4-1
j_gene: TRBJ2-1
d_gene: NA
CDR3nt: TGCGCCAGCAGCCAAGTGGGTCTTCGCGGAGCCTACAATGAGCAGTTCTTC
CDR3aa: CASSQVGLRGAYNEQFF

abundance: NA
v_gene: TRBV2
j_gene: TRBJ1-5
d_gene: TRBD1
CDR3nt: TGTGCCAGCAGTCAGGATCAGGGGGGCAATCAGCCCCAGCATTTT
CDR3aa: CASSQDQGGNQPQHF

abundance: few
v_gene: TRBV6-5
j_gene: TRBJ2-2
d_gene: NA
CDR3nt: TGTGCCAGCAGTTACTCGACAGTGCGGACCGGGGAGCTGTTTTTT
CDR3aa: CASSYSTVRTGELFF

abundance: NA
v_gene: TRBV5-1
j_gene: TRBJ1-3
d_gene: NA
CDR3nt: TGCGCCAGCAGCTTGGGCAGGGGCTCTGGAAACACCATATATTTT
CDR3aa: CASSLGRGSGNTIYF

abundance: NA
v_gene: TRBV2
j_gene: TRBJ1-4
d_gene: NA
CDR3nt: TGTGCCAGCAGTGACAGGGGAACTAATGAAAAACTGTTTTTT
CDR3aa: CASSDRGTNEKLFF

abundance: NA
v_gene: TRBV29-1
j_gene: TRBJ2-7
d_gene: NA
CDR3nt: TGCAGCGCTACCACGACGGGCTCCTACGAGCAGTACTTC
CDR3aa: CSATTTGSYEQYF

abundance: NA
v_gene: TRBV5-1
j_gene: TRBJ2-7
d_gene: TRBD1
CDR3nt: TGCGCCAGCAGGCCGGACAGGGAAGACTACGAGCAGTACTTC
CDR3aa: CASRPDREDYEQYF

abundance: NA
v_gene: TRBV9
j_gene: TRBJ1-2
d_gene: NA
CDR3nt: TGTGCCAGCAGCGTAGTGTCCCTCTCGTCCTATGGCTACACCTTC
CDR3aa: CASSVVSLSSYGYTF

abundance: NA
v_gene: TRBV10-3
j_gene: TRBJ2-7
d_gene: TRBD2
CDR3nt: TGTGCCATCAGTGCAATAGCGGGGGGACCGTACGAGCAGTACTTC
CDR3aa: CAISAIAGGPYEQYF

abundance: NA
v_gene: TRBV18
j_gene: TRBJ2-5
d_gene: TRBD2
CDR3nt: TGTGCCAGCTCCCGAGGTAGCGGGGAATTTCAAGAGACCCAGTACTTC
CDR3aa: CASSRGSGEFQETQYF